Listed here is a single T cell receptor (beta chain). Authors' data handling: Reference gene primer amplification gave estimated nucleated cell counts. Clones were read by immunoSEQ multiplex PCR, and TCRdb kept only the in-frame ones, dropping some. V, J and clone size derive from that table, while D and trimming were established from the DNA sequence. The sample carries 200,000 to 300,000 clones, approximately 84% recorded once. This record belongs to a study of blood T cell repertoires in COVID-19. Study-level information: From T cells, B-cell-depleted T cells, or PBMCs came the material, which was cDNA or gDNA.

The TCR originated in a man in his fifties with acute or convalescent COVID-19. Sequences were obtained from peripheral blood.

The CDR3 sequence is CAISGGLRSGNTIYF. DNA of the CDR3: TGTGCCATCAGTGGGGGACTGCGCTCTGGAAACACCATATATTTT. The chain links TRBV10-3 to TRBJ1-3; tentatively, D is TRBD1 (5 bases). Trimming took off 4 bases at V and 0 bases at J, with 10 bases between the two ends. CDR3 length: 15 residues. In germline, CDR1 is ENHRY, CDR2 SYGVKD.